This TCR beta chain was sequenced for a study of T cell responses to AZD1222 COVID-19 vaccine. Study summary: Second doses at about 4 or about 12 weeks were pooled.

As for this clone: Its antigen is as yet unknown.

The study, taken as a whole, reports: There were repertoire samples only from the period after the peak T cell response. Mapped onto spike, vaccine-associated CD4 TCRs spanned it and were dominant at 160-218 and 743-854. Elevations in Spike-specific TCR breadth and depth followed administration of two AZD1222 doses.

Libraries were prepared by immunoSEQ multiplex PCR; TCRdb keeps only in-frame clonotypes and omits some of them. This sample yields about 100,000 clones, of which about 83% are seen a single time; 3% to 4% belongs to the top ten. This CDR3 is built from 15 residues. Germline CDR1 is SGHTA and CDR2 is FQGNSA. V dropped 5 bases and J dropped 0 bases, with 11 bases sitting between them. The receptor was isolated from an adult in good health. Material: peripheral blood, obtained on day 0 of AZD1222 vaccination. The gene calls are TRBV7-2 and TRBJ1-3; D unclear. CDR3 in amino acids: CASSQGPSSGNTIYF. The CDR3 DNA reads as TGTGCCAGCAGCCAAGGCCCCAGCTCTGGAAACACCATATATTTT. The variable domain in full, completed from reference TRBV7-2 and TRBJ1-3, reads GAGVSQSPSNKVTEKGKDVELRCDPISGHTALYWYRQSLGQGLEFLIYFQGNSAPDKSGLPSDRFSAERTGGSVSTLTIQRTQQEDSAVYLCASSQGPSSGNTIYFGEGSWLTVV.